The 20 T cell receptor beta chains below were found in one sample sequenced in a study of tumor and adjacent non-tumor tissue in lung cancer. No cell sorting was done before RNA was extracted from the tissue. TCRbeta libraries were built with three rounds of nested PCR, modified from ARM-PCR. Via MiXCR, TCRdb re-called the multiplex PCR reads, giving one row per CDR3 protein. Of more than 85,000 distinct CDR3 sequences detected, more than 70% appear once; the ten largest clones hold about 40%. The sample taken for sequencing was lung tumor tissue. All receptors derive from a woman between 55 and 75 years old with non-small cell lung cancer.

This clonotype appeared a few times. The chain combines TRBV30 with TRBJ2-7, with D perhaps given as TRBD1 or TRBD2 (5 bases each). V lost 5 bases to trimming and J lost 5 bases, with 7 bases between them. Looked up from germline, CDR1 is GTSNPN and CDR2 is SVGIG (reference sequence). The CDR3 contains 10 residues. The CDR3 sequence is CAWGDDEQYF. The CDR3 nucleotides read TGTGCCTGGGGGGACGACGAGCAGTACTTC.

The chain recombines TRBV20-1 with TRBJ2-3, with TRBD2 matching over 10 bases. V dropped 4 bases and J dropped 4; count of bases not matched to a gene: 8. CDR1 is DFQATT and CDR2 is SNEGSKA in the germline V gene (reference sequence). The CDR3 sequence is 15 residues long. The CDR3 nucleotides are TGCAGTGCTATTTCTAGCGGGGGAGACGCAGATACGCAGTATTTT. It yields the protein CSAISSGGDADTQYF.

On this clonotype itself: Here the CDR3 omits its conserved ending phenylalanine or tryptophan, so a read error is the likely source. This chain connects TRBV11-2 to TRBJ2-3; D call uncertain. V lost 0 bases and J lost 11, with 12 bases in between. Per the germline V gene, CDR1 is SGHAT and CDR2 is FQNNGV. This CDR3 is built from 13 residues. The CDR3 loop is CASSLEQGNMQYL. The CDR3 nucleotides are TGTGCCAGCAGCTTAGAACAAGGAAATATGCAGTATCTT.

The chain combines TRBV13 with TRBJ2-7, with 7 bases fitting TRBD1. J lost 3 bases, V lost 5 bases, and 7 bases had no gene match. CDR1 is PRHDT, CDR2 FYEKMQ, per germline (reference sequence). The CDR3 runs to 14 residues. This chain's CDR3 is CASSEGARNYEQYF. The DNA of the CDR3 is TGTGCCAGCAGCGAGGGGGCCCGGAACTACGAGCAGTACTTC.

V gene TRBV6-5 combines with J gene TRBJ1-1, with D possibly being TRBD1 (5 bases). In germline, CDR1 is MNHEY, CDR2 SVGAGI. CDR3 length equals 16 residues. Here the CDR3 DNA reads TGTGTCAACAGTTTCACTCACGTATCGACAGAGACTGAAGCTTTCTTT. Amino acid sequence: CVNSFTHVSTETEAFF.

Worth noting for this clonotype: No conserved phenylalanine or tryptophan ends this CDR3, so it is likely a read error. CDR3: CASSRRGAQLDTQYL. The CDR3 coding sequence is TGTGCCAGCAGTCGTAGAGGGGCCCAATTGGATACGCAGTATCTT. The chain recombines TRBV7-8 with TRBJ2-3; D tentatively fits TRBD1 or TRBD2 (5 bases each). The CDR3 has 15 amino acids. CDR1 is SGHVS, CDR2 FQNEAQ, per germline. Trimming took 6 bases from V and 6 from J, leaving 19 bases between them.

The count of this clonotype is one. One end of the junction fails to match germline, which may point to a read error. The chain couples TRBV11-2 to TRBJ2-2, with D possibly being TRBD2 (6 bases). CDR3 length equals 14 residues. The germline CDR1 and CDR2 sequences are SGHAT and FQNNGV. CDR3 DNA: TGTGCCAGCACCCTCCGACTAGTTTCCGGGGAGCTACTTTTT. Encoded protein: CASTLRLVSGELLF.

Comment on this clonotype: At one end, the junction sequence differs from germline, possibly due to a read error. The V and J genes are TRBV11-2 and TRBJ2-7; the D call may be TRBD1 or TRBD2 (5 bases each). CDR1 SGHAT and CDR2 FQNNGV come from the germline V gene. This CDR3 spans 14 amino acids. The CDR3 here is CGSSWDRGRYEQYF. The DNA for the CDR3 is TGTGGCAGCAGTTGGGACCGCGGAAGATATGAGCAGTACTTC.

Concerning this clonotype: The conserved phenylalanine or tryptophan normally closing the CDR3 is absent here, so this likely arose from a read error. The chain couples TRBV11-3 to TRBJ2-1; 8 bases line up with TRBD2. V lost 1 base, J lost 6 bases, and 11 bases stayed unmatched. Germline values: CDR1 SGHNT, CDR2 YENEEA. The length of the CDR3 is 17 residues. The CDR3 sequence is CASSLGLTSESLNEQFL. The CDR3 coding sequence is TGTGCCAGCAGCTTAGGGTTGACTAGCGAGAGCCTCAATGAGCAGTTCTTA.

V usage is TRBV11-2 and J usage is TRBJ2-3; no clear D gene. Germline loops: CDR1 SGHAT, CDR2 FQNNGV. The CDR3 is made up of 11 amino acids. Trimming pared 10 bases from V and 8 bases from J, leaving 13 bases between. The CDR3, as DNA: TGTGCCAAAACTTCTACCCCTACGCAGTATTTT. This translates into CAKTSTPTQYF.

With respect to this clonotype: A read error may account for a junction end that differs from germline. The chain uses TRBV6-2 or TRBV6-3 and TRBJ2-5; 10 bases fit TRBD2. Per the germline V gene, CDR1 is MNHEY and CDR2 is SVGEGT. The CDR3 has 14 amino acids. The CDR3 coding sequence is TGTACCAGTAGACTAACGGGACTAGCGATAACCCAGTACTTC. Translated: CTSRLTGLAITQYF.

A note on this clonotype: A junction boundary mismatches the germline segment, possibly from a read error. This chain uses TRBV11-3 with TRBJ2-7; a possible D gene is TRBD2 (5 bases). CDR1 SGHNT and CDR2 YENEEA come from the germline V gene. The CDR3 is 14 amino acids. The CDR3 DNA reads TGTGGCAGCTGCTTAGATACGGGAACCTACGAGCACTACTTC. This sequence encodes CGSCLDTGTYEHYF.

As DNA, the CDR3 is TGTGCCAGCTGGGGCGGACAGTCACCTGAGACCCAGTACTTC. This sequence encodes CASWGGQSPETQYF. This chain links TRBV28 with TRBJ2-5; the D gene is possibly TRBD1 (6 bases). This CDR3 is built from 14 residues. Trimming cost V 8 bases and J 5 bases, with 18 bases left between them. Germline V gene sequence: CDR1 MDHEN, CDR2 SYDVKM.

Regarding this clonotype: One end of the junction varies from germline; a read error may be responsible. The chain joins TRBV20-1 to TRBJ2-3, with D perhaps matching TRBD2 (6 bases). The CDR3 runs 13 residues. Germline values: CDR1 DFQATT, CDR2 SNEGSKA (reference sequence). CDR3 region: CSATASEADTRYF. As DNA, the CDR3 is TGCAGTGCTACAGCTAGCGAGGCAGATACGCGGTATTTT.

Regarding this clonotype: Relative to the germline gene, one junction end is altered; a read error may explain this. V is TRBV18 and J is TRBJ2-3; D gene uncertain. CDR1 is KGHSH and CDR2 is LQKENI in the germline V gene. The CDR3 is 16 amino acids. The CDR3, as DNA: TGTGCCAGCTCTAGGTGGGTCAGAGATTCCACAGATACGCAGTACTTT. This gives the protein CASSRWVRDSTDTQYF.

This clonotype was counted ten times or more. CDR3 loop: CASSYRQGAKNEQFF. The CDR3 region has the DNA TGTGCCAGCAGTTACAGGCAGGGGGCTAAGAATGAGCAGTTCTTC. The chain links TRBV6-2 or TRBV6-3 to TRBJ2-1; 8 bases align to TRBD1. In germline, CDR1 is MNHEY, CDR2 SVGEGT. The CDR3 extends over 15 amino acids. Trimming cost V 2 bases and J 7 bases; bases outside gene matches: 7.

For this clonotype: This may stem from a read error, because a much larger clone lies one nucleotide away. V and J are TRBV10-3 and TRBJ2-7; D might be TRBD2 (5 bases). Trimming removed 0 bases from V and 2 bases from J, with 14 bases in between. The CDR3 is 16 residues long. Per the germline V gene, CDR1 is ENHRY and CDR2 is SYGVKD. DNA for the CDR3: TGTGCCATCAGTGAGTCGAGGGTGCCTCATACCTACGAGCAGTACTTC. It encodes CAISESRVPHTYEQYF.

Of note for this clonotype: A much larger clone differs by one base, so this may be a read error. V usage is TRBV13 and J usage is TRBJ2-1; 7 positions agree with TRBD1. The germline CDR1 and CDR2 sequences are PRHDT and FYEKMQ (reference sequence). This CDR3 spans 13 amino acids. V was clipped by 7 bases and J by 12 bases; unmatched bases: 12. The CDR3 spells CASTITGVGVQFF. DNA of the CDR3: TGTGCCAGCACCATAACAGGGGTTGGTGTGCAGTTCTTC. The whole variable domain, filled in from reference TRBV13 and TRBJ2-1, reads AAGVIQSPRHLIKEKRETATLKCYPIPRHDTVYWYQQGPGQDPQFLISFYEKMQSDKGSIPDRFSAQQFSDYHSELNMSSLELGDSALYFCASTITGVGVQFFGPGTRLTVL.

Remarks on this clonotype: The junction does not match germline at one end; this may be a read error. The rearrangement uses TRBV6-1 and TRBJ2-1; D tentatively reads TRBD1 or TRBD2 (5 bases each). The CDR3 runs 15 residues. Germline-derived CDR1 and CDR2 are MNHNS and SASEGT. The CDR3 region has the DNA TGTGCCAACAGGCCTCCGGGGTACTCCTACAATGAGCAGCTCTTC. Protein: CANRPPGYSYNEQLF.

Concerning this clonotype itself: The junction differs from germline at one of its ends, possibly a read error. CDR3 in DNA: TGTGCCAGCAGTTACCGTCGGGACAGGGTCTTCATATTT. Translation gives CASSYRRDRVFIF. The chain carries TRBV6-5 and TRBJ1-6, with 9 bases matching TRBD1. The CDR3 is made up of 13 amino acids. Germline-derived CDR1 and CDR2 are MNHEY and SVGAGI.